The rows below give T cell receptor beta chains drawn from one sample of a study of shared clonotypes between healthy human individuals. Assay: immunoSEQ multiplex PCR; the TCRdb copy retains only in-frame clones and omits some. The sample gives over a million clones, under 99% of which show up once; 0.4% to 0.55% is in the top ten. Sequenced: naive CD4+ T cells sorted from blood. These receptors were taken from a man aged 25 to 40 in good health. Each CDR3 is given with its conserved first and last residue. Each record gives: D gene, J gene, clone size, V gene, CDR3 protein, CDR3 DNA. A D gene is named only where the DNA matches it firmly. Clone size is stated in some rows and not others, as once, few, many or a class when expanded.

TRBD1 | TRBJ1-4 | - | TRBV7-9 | CASSRTGGDEKLFF | TGTGCCAGCAGCCGGACAGGGGGCGATGAAAAACTGTTTTTT
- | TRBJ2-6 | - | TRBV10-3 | CAISESRVTGANVLTF | TGTGCCATCAGTGAGAGCCGGGTCACTGGGGCCAACGTCCTGACTTTC
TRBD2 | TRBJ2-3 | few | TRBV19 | CASSTSGSTDTQYF | TGTGCCAGTAGTACTAGCGGGAGCACAGATACGCAGTATTTT
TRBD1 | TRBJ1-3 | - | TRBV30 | CAWSTGGLNTIYF | TGTGCCTGGTCAACAGGGGGGCTGAACACCATATATTTT
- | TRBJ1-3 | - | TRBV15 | CATSRVSGANSGNTIYF | TGTGCCACCAGCAGAGTATCAGGGGCTAACTCTGGAAACACCATATATTTT
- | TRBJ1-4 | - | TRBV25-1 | CASSEAGEKLFF | TGTGCCAGCAGTGAAGCGGGTGAAAAACTGTTTTTT
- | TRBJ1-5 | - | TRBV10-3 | CAISESPNREKQPQHF | TGTGCCATCAGTGAGTCACCGAACCGGGAAAAACAGCCCCAGCATTTT
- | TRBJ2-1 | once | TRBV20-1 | CSARSYNEQFF | TGCAGTGCACGCTCCTACAATGAGCAGTTCTTC
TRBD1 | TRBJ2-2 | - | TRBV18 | CASSPNLGGWAGELFF | TGTGCCAGCTCACCAAATCTAGGGGGCTGGGCCGGGGAGCTGTTTTTT
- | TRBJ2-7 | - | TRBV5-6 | CASSGQDEQYF | TGTGCCAGCAGCGGCCAGGACGAGCAGTACTTC
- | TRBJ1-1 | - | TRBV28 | CASSLTGTTLAFF | TGTGCCAGCAGCCTGACCGGGACGACGCTAGCTTTCTTT
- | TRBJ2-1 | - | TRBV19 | CASRRDRYNEQFF | TGTGCCAGTAGGCGGGACCGATACAATGAGCAGTTCTTC
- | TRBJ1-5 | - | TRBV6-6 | CATTPRPTEQPQHF | TGTGCCACCACCCCGAGACCAACCGAGCAGCCCCAGCATTTT
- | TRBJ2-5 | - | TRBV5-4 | CASSTQGSGTQYF | TGTGCCAGCAGCACTCAGGGGTCAGGGACCCAGTACTTC
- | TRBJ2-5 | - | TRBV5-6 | CASSLSGVLGDLKQETQYF | TGTGCCAGCAGCTTGTCCGGGGTGTTGGGGGATCTAAAGCAAGAGACCCAGTACTTC
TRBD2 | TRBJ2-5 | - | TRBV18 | CASSPGTGGSGETQYF | TGTGCCAGCTCACCAGGGACCGGCGGGAGTGGCGAGACCCAGTACTTC
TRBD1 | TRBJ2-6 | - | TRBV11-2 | CASSLLGQGPPTGANVLTF | TGTGCCAGCAGCTTATTGGGACAGGGGCCACCTACCGGGGCCAACGTCCTGACTTTC
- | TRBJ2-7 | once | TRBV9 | CASSVGGTPRSEQYF | TGTGCCAGCAGCGTAGGGGGGACCCCGAGGAGCGAGCAGTACTTC
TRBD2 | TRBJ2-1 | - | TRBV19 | CASSIGLDISGRTSYNEQFF | TGTGCCAGTAGTATTGGGTTAGATATTAGCGGGAGAACATCCTACAATGAGCAGTTCTTC
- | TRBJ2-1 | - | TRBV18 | CASSPPLEARQFF | TGTGCCAGCTCACCGCCCCTAGAGGCCCGGCAGTTCTTC
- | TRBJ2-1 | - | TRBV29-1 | CSVEEFNEQFF | TGCAGCGTTGAGGAATTCAATGAGCAGTTCTTC
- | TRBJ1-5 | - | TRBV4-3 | CASSQDRDQPQHF | TGCGCCAGCAGCCAAGATAGGGATCAGCCCCAGCATTTT
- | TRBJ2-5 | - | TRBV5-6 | CASSLNGLTFQETQYF | TGTGCCAGCAGCTTGAATGGTTTAACTTTCCAAGAGACCCAGTACTTC
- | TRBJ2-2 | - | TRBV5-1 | CASSFHGNTGELFF | TGCGCCAGCAGCTTTCACGGCAACACCGGGGAGCTGTTTTTT
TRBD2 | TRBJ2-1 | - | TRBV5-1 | CASSLGLHGRYYNEQFF | TGCGCCAGCAGCTTGGGGCTACACGGGAGGTATTACAATGAGCAGTTCTTC
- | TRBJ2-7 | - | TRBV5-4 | CASSLEASGYEQYF | TGTGCCAGCAGCTTGGAAGCGTCTGGGTACGAGCAGTACTTC
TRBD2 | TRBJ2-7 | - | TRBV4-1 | CASSQGVAGGSYEQYF | TGCGCCAGCAGCCAAGGTGTAGCGGGAGGGTCCTACGAGCAGTACTTC
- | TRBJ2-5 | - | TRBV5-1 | CASSLGTVAETQYF | TGCGCCAGCAGCTTGGGTACGGTCGCAGAGACCCAGTACTTC
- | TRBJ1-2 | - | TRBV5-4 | CASSAGRENYGYTF | TGTGCCAGCAGCGCAGGCAGGGAGAACTATGGCTACACCTTC
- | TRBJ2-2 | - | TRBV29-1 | CSAREAGELFF | TGCAGCGCGAGGGAGGCCGGGGAGCTGTTTTTT
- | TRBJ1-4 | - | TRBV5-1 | CASSLAGFLAEKLFF | TGCGCCAGCAGCTTGGCCGGATTTCTGGCAGAAAAACTGTTTTTT
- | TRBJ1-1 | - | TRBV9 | CASSVVGVNTEAFF | TGTGCCAGCAGCGTAGTGGGGGTGAACACTGAAGCTTTCTTT
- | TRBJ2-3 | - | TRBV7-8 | CASSLRAGPDTQYF | TGTGCCAGCAGCTTACGCGCGGGACCAGATACGCAGTATTTT
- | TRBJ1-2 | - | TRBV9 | CASSVLDRYHPYGYTF | TGTGCCAGCAGCGTACTAGACAGGTATCATCCCTATGGCTACACCTTC
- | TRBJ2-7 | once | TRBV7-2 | CASRLQGYSYEQYF | TGTGCCAGCAGATTACAGGGATACTCCTACGAGCAGTACTTC
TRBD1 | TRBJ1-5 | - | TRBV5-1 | CASSLGPRQGGNQPQHF | TGCGCCAGCAGCTTGGGGCCGAGACAGGGGGGAAATCAGCCCCAGCATTTT
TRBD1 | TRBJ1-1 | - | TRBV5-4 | CASSLGGGKPNTEAFF | TGTGCCAGCAGCTTGGGAGGGGGCAAACCGAACACTGAAGCTTTCTTT
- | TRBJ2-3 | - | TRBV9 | CASSVGGAITDTQYF | TGTGCCAGCAGCGTAGGAGGGGCCATCACAGATACGCAGTATTTT
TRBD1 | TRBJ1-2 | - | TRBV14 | CASSPRDRVGYGYTF | TGTGCCAGCAGCCCGAGAGACAGGGTGGGCTATGGCTACACCTTC
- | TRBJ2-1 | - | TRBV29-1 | CSVSKGFSDEQFF | TGCAGCGTTAGTAAGGGTTTTAGCGATGAGCAGTTCTTC